These 32 T cell receptor beta chains came from one sample sequenced in a study of T cell responses to AZD1222 COVID-19 vaccine. Libraries were prepared by immunoSEQ multiplex PCR; TCRdb keeps only in-frame clonotypes and omits some of them. The table includes 60,000 to 95,000 clones, roughly 87% detected once. This sample comprised peripheral blood, obtained 28 days after the second AZD1222 dose. The receptors here all came from an adult who received the AZD1222 COVID-19 vaccine.

This clone occurred once. V is TRBV15 and J is TRBJ2-1; a possible D gene is TRBD2 (6 bases). Germline values: CDR1 LNHNV, CDR2 YYDKDF (reference sequence). This CDR3 is 14 amino acids long. With 5 bases removed from V and 9 bases from J, the gap between germline ends came to 17 bases. The CDR3 DNA follows: TGTGCCACCAGCGGGGGACCCCGGGGGAGTGAGCAGTTCTTC. Translating gives CATSGGPRGSEQFF.

The rearrangement joins TRBV14 to TRBJ1-6; D gene ambiguous. The germline CDR1 and CDR2 sequences are SGHDN and FVKESK. V shed 0 bases and J shed 10 bases, with 7 bases lying between them. The CDR3 is made up of 13 amino acids. The DNA for the CDR3 is TGTGCCAGCAGCCAAGATTGGGGATCACCCCTCCACTTT. It specifies CASSQDWGSPLHF.

The V call is TRBV10-3, the J call TRBJ1-1; D not certain. Per germline, CDR1 ENHRY and CDR2 SYGVKD. The V end was cut by 10 bases, the J end by 4 bases, with 22 bases between. This CDR3 spans 15 amino acids. The chain's CDR3 is CATLRATGERTEAFF. In nucleotides, the CDR3 is TGTGCCACCCTGAGGGCCACGGGCGAGCGCACTGAAGCTTTCTTT.

This clone occurred once. The genes are TRBV27 and TRBJ1-1; D perhaps matches TRBD1 (6 bases). Germline V gene lookup returns CDR1 MNHEY and CDR2 SMNVEV (reference sequence). The CDR3 covers 14 residues. V dropped 5 bases and J dropped 5 bases, with 15 bases sitting between them. The chain's CDR3 is CASSPQGRGTEAFF. DNA of the CDR3: TGTGCCAGCAGTCCCCAGGGGAGGGGGACTGAAGCTTTCTTT.

This chain uses TRBV25-1 with TRBJ1-1; D not resolved. V gave up 0 bases and J gave up 0 bases, with 11 bases separating them. The CDR3 has 16 amino acids. The V gene's germline CDR1 is MGHDK and CDR2 SYGVNS. The CDR3 bases are TGTGCCAGCAGTGAATACTTTGGCAGTATGAACACTGAAGCTTTCTTT. Protein product: CASSEYFGSMNTEAFF.

The genes are TRBV12-3 or TRBV12-4 and TRBJ1-1; D not certain. The CDR3 contains 12 residues. Trimming cost V 6 bases and J 0 bases, with 5 bases left between them. The CDR3: CASSTLNTEAFF. The CDR3 bases are TGTGCCAGCAGCACCCTGAACACTGAAGCTTTCTTT.

J is TRBJ2-1 and V is TRBV2; 9 bases are a match to TRBD1. The CDR3 spans 16 residues. From germline, CDR1 is SNHLY and CDR2 FYNNEI. V trimming: 6 bases; J trimming: 8 bases; junction bases outside the gene matches: 14. The CDR3 coding sequence is TGTGCCAGCAGGCTCTTACCGGGACAGGGTGGATATGAGCAGTTCTTC. Protein: CASRLLPGQGGYEQFF.

This chain connects TRBV27 to TRBJ2-1; TRBD2 matches 9 bases. The CDR3 contains 13 residues. The germline V gene encodes CDR1 MNHEY and CDR2 SMNVEV (reference sequence). The V segment lost 6 bases and the J segment 6 bases; nucleotides outside the gene matches: 3. CDR3 in DNA: TGTGCCAGCAGGGGGACTAGCAGCAATGAGCAGTTCTTC. Translation: CASRGTSSNEQFF.

The gene calls are TRBV5-1 and TRBJ2-7; weak D call: TRBD1 (6 bases). The germline V gene has CDR1 SGHRS and CDR2 YFSETQ. The CDR3 is made up of 15 amino acids. V lost 0 bases to trimming and J lost 1 base, with 11 bases between them. DNA of the CDR3: TGCGCCAGCAGCTTGGGCCCAGGGGCGTCCTACGAGCAGTACTTC. Its protein product is CASSLGPGASYEQYF.

In its sample, this clone was seen once. The rearrangement uses TRBV7-2 and TRBJ2-1, with a possible D match to TRBD2 (6 bases). Germline CDR1 SGHTA, CDR2 FQGNSA. Deletions cut 2 bases from V and 7 bases from J, with 9 bases between. The CDR3 runs 13 residues. The CDR3 bases are TGTGCCAGCAGCTTAATGACTAGGAATGAGCAGTTCTTC. It is translated as CASSLMTRNEQFF.

This clone was recorded once. V is TRBV6-5 and J is TRBJ2-2; D ambiguous. Trimming took 2 bases from V and 1 from J, leaving 2 bases between them. The CDR3 runs 13 residues. The germline V gene encodes CDR1 MNHEY and CDR2 SVGAGI. The CDR3 DNA is TGTGCCAGCAGTTACCAGAACACCGGGGAGCTGTTTTTT. As protein: CASSYQNTGELFF.

This clone has just a few counts. The chain joins TRBV15 to TRBJ1-2; possible D gene TRBD1, 5 bases. Trimming shortened V by 0 bases and J by 1 base, and 18 bases separated the two germline ends. Germline CDR1 and CDR2: LNHNV and YYDKDF (reference sequence). This CDR3 has 18 residues. The CDR3 region is CATSRDRGHTSNNYGYTF. The CDR3 nucleotides are TGTGCCACCAGCAGAGACCGCGGACACACCAGCAATAACTATGGCTACACCTTC.

This clone appeared a few times. The J gene is TRBJ1-5, the V gene TRBV19; 7 positions match TRBD1. Trimming took 8 bases from V and 0 from J; bases not matched to a gene: 7. Germline V gene sequence: CDR1 LNHDA, CDR2 SQIVND (reference sequence). The CDR3 is 15 amino acids. In DNA form, the CDR3 reads TGTGCCAGTGGGGGACAGCCGTATAGCAATCAGCCCCAGCATTTT. Translation gives CASGGQPYSNQPQHF.

V and J are TRBV30 and TRBJ2-7, with 9 bases lining up with TRBD1. CDR1 and CDR2 from the germline V gene are GTSNPN and SVGIG (reference sequence). J lost 4 bases, V lost 5 bases, and 12 bases had no gene match. The length of the CDR3 is 15 residues. CDR3 nucleotides: TGTGCCTGGCAACCTCAAGGACAGGGGCGATACGAGCAGTACTTC. It encodes CAWQPQGQGRYEQYF.

The gene calls are TRBV28 and TRBJ1-3, with D perhaps TRBD1 (6 bases). Germline-derived CDR1 and CDR2 are MDHEN and SYDVKM. Trimming stripped 5 bases from V and 2 bases from J, with 16 bases between. CDR3 size: 16 residues. CDR3 bases: TGTGCCAGCAGTCCTAGTTTGGGGGGGCCTGGAAACACCATATATTTT. It specifies CASSPSLGGPGNTIYF.

The chain joins TRBV20-1 to TRBJ1-2, with D possibly matching TRBD1 (6 bases). Looked up from germline, CDR1 is DFQATT and CDR2 is SNEGSKA (reference sequence). The CDR3 length is 11 residues. The V end lost 7 bases, the J end lost 2 bases, and 8 bases lay between the germline ends. In DNA form, the CDR3 reads TGCAGTGTAACAGGGAACTATGGCTACACCTTC. This sequence encodes CSVTGNYGYTF.

The chain uses TRBV27 and TRBJ1-5; the match to TRBD1 covers 11 bases. From germline, CDR1 is MNHEY and CDR2 SMNVEV (reference sequence). The CDR3 covers 15 residues. Trimming took 9 bases from V and 6 from J; bases not matched to a gene: 10. CDR3 loop: CASPGQGVSRQPQHF. The CDR3 coding sequence is TGTGCCAGTCCGGGACAGGGGGTTAGCCGTCAGCCCCAGCATTTT.

J is TRBJ2-7 and V is TRBV30; tentative D call: TRBD1 (5 bases). The CDR3 sequence is 12 residues long. The V end was cut by 5 bases, the J end by 1 base, with 9 bases between. Germline CDR1 reads GTSNPN; CDR2 reads SVGIG (reference sequence). This chain's CDR3 is CAWGDSSYEQYF. CDR3 nucleotides: TGTGCCTGGGGCGACAGTTCCTACGAGCAGTACTTC.

The chain joins TRBV6-5 to TRBJ2-1; D is possibly TRBD2 (7 bases). The V gene lost 7 bases and the J gene lost 8 bases, with 15 bases spanning the gap. Germline V gene lookup returns CDR1 MNHEY and CDR2 SVGAGI. The CDR3 loop spans 13 amino acids. The CDR3 nucleotides read TGTGCCAGCAAAGAAAGAGGGGGGGATGAGCAGTTCTTC. Its translation: CASKERGGDEQFF.

V is TRBV7-3 and J is TRBJ2-3; TRBD1 or TRBD2 may be the D gene (5 bases each). Germline-derived CDR1 and CDR2 are SGHTA and FQGTGA. The CDR3 spans 15 residues. Trimming left V 4 bases short and J 6 bases short, with 17 bases between. The CDR3 loop reads CASSSTAEGSDTQYF. Written as DNA, the CDR3 is TGTGCCAGCAGCTCGACAGCTGAGGGTTCGGATACGCAGTATTTT.

J is TRBJ1-5 and V is TRBV7-8; 7 bases are a match to TRBD1. Germline V CDR1 and CDR2: SGHVS, FQNEAQ. V lost 5 bases to trimming and J lost 4 bases; unmatched junction nucleotides: 11. This CDR3 is 16 amino acids long. In DNA, the CDR3 is TGTGCCAGCAGCCCCCACCGGGACAGCCGAAATCAGCCCCAGCATTTT. Its translation is CASSPHRDSRNQPQHF.

The V and J genes are TRBV3-1 (or the pseudogene TRBV3-2) and TRBJ2-7; TRBD1 aligns across 8 bases. Germline loops: CDR1 LGHDT, CDR2 YNNKEL (reference sequence). Trimming cost V 3 bases and J 5 bases; bases outside gene matches: 6. The CDR3 spans 14 residues. CDR3 amino acids: CASSHRGPGNEQYF. The CDR3 nucleotides are TGTGCCAGCAGCCACAGGGGGCCTGGGAACGAGCAGTACTTC.

The V call is TRBV13, the J call TRBJ1-3, with 7 nucleotides matching TRBD1. Germline V gene sequence: CDR1 PRHDT, CDR2 FYEKMQ (reference sequence). Trimming at V came to 0 bases and at J to 0 bases, leaving 8 bases not matched to a gene. The CDR3 loop spans 18 amino acids. CDR3 in amino acids: CASSLGVDRALSGNTIYF. In DNA, the CDR3 is TGTGCCAGCAGCTTAGGGGTAGACAGGGCCCTCTCTGGAAACACCATATATTTT.

The chain is built from TRBV2 and TRBJ1-2; possible D gene TRBD1, 5 bases. Trimming removed 4 bases at V and 0 bases at J, with 12 bases between. The germline gives CDR1 SNHLY, CDR2 FYNNEI. This CDR3 spans 15 amino acids. This CDR3 reads CASSGDLGTNYGYTF. CDR3 DNA: TGTGCCAGCAGTGGGGACTTGGGAACTAACTATGGCTACACCTTC.

The chain couples TRBV6-4 to TRBJ1-4, with 7 bases identical to TRBD1. The length of the CDR3 is 12 residues. CDR1 and CDR2 (germline): MRHNA, SNTAGT. The trim removed 10 bases at V and 8 bases at J, leaving 7 bases unmatched. CDR3 DNA sequence: TGTGCCAAACAGGGGCTCGGGGAAAAACTGTTTTTT. It encodes CAKQGLGEKLFF.

V gene TRBV15 combines with J gene TRBJ2-6; TRBD2 matches at 7 bases. CDR3 length: 18 residues. The germline gives CDR1 LNHNV, CDR2 YYDKDF (reference sequence). Losses at the gene ends were 2 bases for V and 2 bases for J; bases not matched to a gene: 9. The CDR3 DNA follows: TGTGCCACCAGCAGACCGGGACGGGAGGTAACTGGGGCCAACGTCCTGACTTTC. It translates to CATSRPGREVTGANVLTF.

This chain's CDR3 is CASRSEEGNEKLFF. The CDR3, as DNA: TGCGCCAGCAGATCGGAAGAGGGTAATGAAAAACTGTTTTTT. The chain carries TRBV5-1 and TRBJ1-4, with no clear D. Germline V gives CDR1 SGHRS, CDR2 YFSETQ. V gave up 5 bases and J gave up 4 bases, with 12 bases separating them. The CDR3 is made up of 14 amino acids.

The rearrangement joins TRBV5-1 to TRBJ2-1, with a tentative D call TRBD1 (6 bases). This CDR3 is 20 amino acids long. Germline V gene sequence: CDR1 SGHRS, CDR2 YFSETQ. V lost 2 bases to trimming and J lost 4 bases, with 28 bases between them. DNA for the CDR3: TGCGCCAGCAGCTTCGTAGGGACACCAAAACTCCCCGCTTTATACAATGAGCAGTTCTTC. Translation: CASSFVGTPKLPALYNEQFF.

V and J are TRBV19 and TRBJ2-7, with TRBD1 identical over 7 bases. Germline V gives CDR1 LNHDA, CDR2 SQIVND (reference sequence). V lost 4 bases to trimming and J lost 4 bases; unmatched junction nucleotides: 7. The length of the CDR3 is 14 residues. The CDR3 DNA is TGTGCCAGTAGTACCAGACAGGGTGCGTACGAGCAGTACTTC. This gives the protein CASSTRQGAYEQYF. Complete variable domain (other parts from reference TRBV19 and TRBJ2-7): DGGITQSPKYLFRKEGQNVTLSCEQNLNHDAMYWYRQDPGQGLRLIYYSQIVNDFQKGDIAEGYSVSREKKESFPLTVTSAQKNPTAFYLCASSTRQGAYEQYFGPGTRLTVT.

The rearrangement joins TRBV6-5 to TRBJ2-7; D is perhaps TRBD1 or TRBD2 (5 bases each). The V end lost 7 bases, the J end lost 10 bases, and 23 bases lay between the germline ends. The germline gives CDR1 MNHEY, CDR2 SVGAGI. This CDR3 region has 14 residues. This CDR3 reads CASTHPTGAGHQYF. The CDR3 DNA sequence: TGTGCCAGCACCCACCCAACCGGGGCAGGGCATCAGTACTTC.

The V and J genes are TRBV19 and TRBJ2-7; 7 bases fit TRBD1. Germline V gene sequence: CDR1 LNHDA, CDR2 SQIVND (reference sequence). Trimming cost V 5 bases and J 3 bases; bases outside gene matches: 7. The CDR3 is 14 residues long. CDR3 nucleotides: TGTGCCAGTAGTTCCCGGACAGGAAACTACGAGCAGTACTTC. Amino acids: CASSSRTGNYEQYF.

J is TRBJ1-4 and V is TRBV19; D may be TRBD1 (5 bases). From germline, CDR1 is LNHDA and CDR2 SQIVND (reference sequence). The CDR3 extends over 12 amino acids. Trimming removed 3 bases at V and 8 bases at J, with 7 bases between. The CDR3 here is CASSMRGEKLFF. CDR3 DNA: TGTGCCAGTAGTATGAGGGGAGAAAAACTGTTTTTT.